This T cell receptor (beta chain) was documented in a study of shared clonotypes between healthy human individuals. Some clones are missing from TCRdb's copy, which holds only in-frame ones; the method was immunoSEQ multiplex PCR. The sample lists 950,000 to 1,100,000 clones, 70% to 80% seen once, with 0.6% to 0.75% in the top ten. The V end was cut by 5 bases, the J end by 0 bases, with 11 bases between. CDR3 length: 16 amino acids. Germline V gene lookup returns CDR1 SGHTA and CDR2 FQGNSA. This sequence originates from a man aged 18-30 years in good health. Some clones in this sample may be carry-over from other donors' samples. V usage is TRBV7-2 and J usage is TRBJ2-6; no clear D gene. Sequencing used memory CD4+ T cells from PBMCs. Subset of the sample: CD45RA-negative fraction. CDR3 sequence reads: CASSQLRASGANVLTF. The CDR3 bases are TGTGCCAGCAGCCAACTCCGGGCCTCTGGGGCCAACGTCCTGACTTTC.